This T cell receptor (beta chain) was sequenced for a study of radiation and T cells in renal cell carcinoma. TCRdb keeps only in-frame clones here, not all; method: immunoSEQ multiplex PCR. The profile shows about 130,000 clones, about 88% of them singletons. Time point reported: baseline pretreatment blood. Treatment noted: 15 Gy SBRT to primary tumor, nephrectomy 4 weeks later. The patient's renal cell carcinoma had clear cell pathology. The CDR3 consists of 12 residues. From germline, CDR1 is LNHDA and CDR2 SQIVND (reference sequence). Trimming left V 2 bases short and J 4 bases short, with 5 bases between. General study points: Pretreatment tumor biopsies were lacking, so baseline clonotypes are unknown. From baseline, blood top tumor clonotypes peaked at 2 weeks post-radiation.

As for this clone: Its cognate antigen is unknown.

The sequencing here drew on blood, taken from a patient whose treatment included radiotherapy and nephrectomy. This TCR was recovered from a woman aged 45-65 years with renal cell carcinoma. V and J are TRBV19 and TRBJ2-5; D remains unclear. The CDR3 coding sequence is TGTGCCAGTAGTATACACGGAGAGACCCAGTACTTC. The encoded protein is CASSIHGETQYF.